Each of the 12 T cell receptor beta chains below was sequenced from the same sample in a study of T cells expressing NK-cell markers. TCRdb re-called the 5' RACE reads and gives one entry per CDR3 protein, without DNA. Its table lists about 460,000 distinct CDR3 sequences. Source material: blood T cells: a sorted CD56 or NKG2C T cell subset, CD4+ or CD8+ T cells, or bulk PBMC T cells (not recorded which). The receptors derive from a woman aged 45 to 65 in good health.

CDR3 in amino acids: CASRLADTQYF. The rearrangement joins TRBV28 to TRBJ2-3. The CDR3 contains 11 residues. Germline lookup yields CDR1 MDHEN and CDR2 SYDVKM.

The J gene is TRBJ2-2, the V gene TRBV15; the TCRdb D gene call, TRBD1, has no DNA to confirm it. The CDR3 consists of 15 residues. Germline CDR1 reads LNHNV; CDR2 reads YYDKDF (reference sequence). CDR3 in amino acids: CATSSGPLGTGELFF.

The J gene is TRBJ2-5, the V gene TRBV4-1; TCRdb picks TRBD1, but there is no DNA to check that call. The CDR3 length is 17 residues. Germline CDR1 MGHRA, CDR2 YSYEKL. CDR3 region: CASSQPTLGTDKETQYF.

CDR3: CASSPSNTEAFF. The chain is built from TRBV12-3 or TRBV12-4 and TRBJ1-1; TCRdb lists TRBD1, though no DNA is available to test this call. The CDR3 spans 12 residues.

The chain combines TRBV7-3 with TRBJ1-1. Germline lookup yields CDR1 SGHTA and CDR2 FQGTGA. There are 15 residues in the CDR3. Here the CDR3 reads CASSPGGFLNTEAFF.

CDR3 sequence reads: CASSFWVVRTSGAPRTDTQYF. The chain joins TRBV12-3 or TRBV12-4 to TRBJ2-3; TCRdb's D call, TRBD2, is unchecked because there is no DNA. This CDR3 is built from 21 residues.

The chain employs TRBV9 and TRBJ2-1; TCRdb's D call, TRBD2, is unchecked because there is no DNA. The CDR3 consists of 16 residues. CDR1 and CDR2 (germline): SGDLS, YYNGEE. The CDR3 spells CASSVAPSGSKDEQFF.

V usage is TRBV5-1 and J usage is TRBJ2-2; absent DNA, TCRdb's TRBD1 call cannot be checked. Germline CDR1 is SGHRS and CDR2 is YFSETQ. CDR3 length: 14 residues. The CDR3 loop is CASKDRSNTGELFF.

The chain combines TRBV4-2 with TRBJ2-1. The CDR3 spans 15 residues. Looked up from germline, CDR1 is LGHNA and CDR2 is YNFKEQ. This CDR3 is CASSQDRASAGEQFF.

This chain connects TRBV5-1 to TRBJ2-1; TCRdb calls TRBD2, which cannot be checked without DNA. This CDR3 comprises 14 residues. Germline V gives CDR1 SGHRS, CDR2 YFSETQ. The CDR3 here is CASSLGLAGNEQFF. Variable domain in full (rest from reference TRBV5-1 and TRBJ2-1): KAGVTQTPRYLIKTRGQQVTLSCSPISGHRSVSWYQQTPGQGLQFLFEYFSETQRNKGNFPGRFSGRQFSNSRSEMNVSTLELGDSALYLCASSLGLAGNEQFFGPGTRLTVL.

The chain has TRBV9 and TRBJ2-3; TCRdb's assignment of TRBD2 cannot be checked, as there is no DNA. Germline CDR1 SGDLS, CDR2 YYNGEE. This CDR3 comprises 16 residues. CDR3 protein: CASSVGLAKRTDTQYF. Full variable domain (outside the CDR3, taken from reference TRBV9 and TRBJ2-3): DSGVTQTPKHLITATGQRVTLRCSPRSGDLSVYWYQQSLDQGLQFLIQYYNGEERAKGNILERFSAQQFPDLHSELNLSSLELGDSALYFCASSVGLAKRTDTQYFGPGTRLTVL.

V gene TRBV27 combines with J gene TRBJ1-2; the TRBD1 assignment by TCRdb is unverifiable without DNA. There are 12 residues in the CDR3. Germline CDR1 is MNHEY and CDR2 is SMNVEV (reference sequence). Here the CDR3 reads CASSPRGTGYTF.